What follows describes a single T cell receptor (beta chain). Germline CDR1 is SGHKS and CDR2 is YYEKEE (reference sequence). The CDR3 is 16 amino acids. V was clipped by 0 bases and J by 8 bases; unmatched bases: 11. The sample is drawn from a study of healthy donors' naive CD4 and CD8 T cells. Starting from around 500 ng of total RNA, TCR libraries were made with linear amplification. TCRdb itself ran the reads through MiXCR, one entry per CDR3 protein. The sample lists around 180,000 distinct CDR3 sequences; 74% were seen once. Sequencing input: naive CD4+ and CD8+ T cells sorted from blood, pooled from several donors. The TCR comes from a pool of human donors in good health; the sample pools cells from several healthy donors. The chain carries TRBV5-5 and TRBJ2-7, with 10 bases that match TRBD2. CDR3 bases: TGTGCCAGCAGCTTGGAGACGGGACTAGCGTACCACAAGCAGTACTTC. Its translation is CASSLETGLAYHKQYF. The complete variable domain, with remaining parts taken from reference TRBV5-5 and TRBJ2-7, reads DAGVTQSPTHLIKTRGQQVTLRCSPISGHKSVSWYQQVLGQGPQFIFQYYEKEERGRGNFPDRFSARQFPNYSSELNVNALLLGDSALYLCASSLETGLAYHKQYFGPGTRLTVT.